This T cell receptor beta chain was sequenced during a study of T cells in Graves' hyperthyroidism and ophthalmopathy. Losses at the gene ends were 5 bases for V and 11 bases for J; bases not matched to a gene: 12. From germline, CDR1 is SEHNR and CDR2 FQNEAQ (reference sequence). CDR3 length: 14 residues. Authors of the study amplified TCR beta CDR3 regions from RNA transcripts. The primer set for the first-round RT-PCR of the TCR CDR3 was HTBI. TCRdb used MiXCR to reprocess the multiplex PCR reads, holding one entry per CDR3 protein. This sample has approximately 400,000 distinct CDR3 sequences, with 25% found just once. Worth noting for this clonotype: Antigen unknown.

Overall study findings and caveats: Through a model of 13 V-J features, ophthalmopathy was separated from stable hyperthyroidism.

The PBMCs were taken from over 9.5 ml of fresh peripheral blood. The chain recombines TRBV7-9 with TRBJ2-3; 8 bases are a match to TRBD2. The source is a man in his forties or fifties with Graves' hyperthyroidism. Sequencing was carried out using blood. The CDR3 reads CASSPSRGGTRQYF. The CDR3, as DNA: TGTGCCAGCAGCCCATCGCGCGGGGGGACTAGGCAGTATTTT.